One and the same sample provided the 14 T cell receptor beta chains below, sequenced in a study of blood T cell repertoires in COVID-19. Using immunoSEQ multiplex PCR, the repertoire was profiled, and TCRdb retains in-frame clones only, with some absent. The sample records about 90,000 clones, roughly 80% being singletons. What was sequenced was peripheral blood. These receptors came from a man over 45 with acute or convalescent COVID-19.

This clone was observed a single time. This chain links TRBV28 with TRBJ2-3; 8 positions agree with TRBD1. V trimming: 10 bases; J trimming: 4 bases; junction bases outside the gene matches: 13. Germline loops: CDR1 MDHEN, CDR2 SYDVKM. This CDR3 region has 15 residues. CDR3 amino acids: CATIPGQGASDTQYF. CDR3 sequence (DNA): TGTGCCACCATCCCCGGGCAGGGGGCATCAGATACGCAGTATTTT.

CDR3 nucleotide sequence: TGTGCCACCAGTGATTTGTCGGCGGCCTACGAGCAGTACTTC. It translates to CATSDLSAAYEQYF. The chain is built from TRBV24-1 and TRBJ2-7; D unresolved. Germline CDR1 reads KGHDR; CDR2 reads SFDVKD. V lost 0 bases, J lost 2 bases, and 7 bases lay in between. The CDR3 loop spans 14 amino acids.

The chain has TRBV4-3 and TRBJ2-5; TRBD2 matches at 12 bases. V shed 4 bases and J 9 bases; nucleotides not matched to a gene: 6. CDR3 length equals 14 residues. Germline V gene sequence: CDR1 LGHNA, CDR2 YSLEER. The CDR3 sequence is CASSLGLAGRAQYF. As DNA, the CDR3 is TGCGCCAGCAGCCTCGGACTAGCGGGGCGGGCCCAGTACTTC.

This clone was seen only once. The V gene is TRBV27, the J gene TRBJ2-1, with D possibly being TRBD1 (6 bases). Germline V gene lookup returns CDR1 MNHEY and CDR2 SMNVEV (reference sequence). The CDR3 covers 14 residues. Trimming cost V 4 bases and J 4 bases, with 11 bases left between them. CDR3 sequence (DNA): TGTGCCAGCAGTTCTACAGGGTTGTACAATGAGCAGTTCTTC. It specifies CASSSTGLYNEQFF.

In this sample, this clone turned up a few times. The V gene is TRBV6-1, the J gene TRBJ2-7; D is ambiguous. Germline loops: CDR1 MNHNS, CDR2 SASEGT. The CDR3 has 13 residues. V was shortened by 1 base and J by 5 bases, with 9 bases between the two germline ends. Written as DNA, the CDR3 is TGTGCCAGCAGTGAAGTAGTTGTCCACGAGCAGTACTTC. Translating gives CASSEVVVHEQYF.

J is TRBJ2-6 and V is TRBV2; TRBD2 matches at 16 bases. Germline loops: CDR1 SNHLY, CDR2 FYNNEI. There are 19 residues in the CDR3. Germline trimming cut 5 bases from V and 3 bases from J; bases unmatched to any gene: 7. CDR3 DNA sequence: TGTGCCAGCAGTTCCTCGGGACTAGCGGGAGGGCGTGGGGCCAACGTCCTGACTTTC. It encodes CASSSSGLAGGRGANVLTF.

The J gene is TRBJ1-2, the V gene TRBV30; TRBD1 agrees at 7 bases. CDR3 size: 13 residues. V lost 1 base to trimming and J lost 2 bases; unmatched junction nucleotides: 1. In germline, CDR1 is GTSNPN, CDR2 SVGIG (reference sequence). CDR3 sequence reads: CAWSGDSNYGYTF. In DNA, the CDR3 is TGTGCCTGGAGTGGGGACAGCAACTATGGCTACACCTTC.

The chain has TRBV18 and TRBJ2-7, with a tentative D call TRBD1 (6 bases). This CDR3 is 15 amino acids long. The ends were cut back, 2 bases at V and 0 bases at J, with 11 bases in the middle. Germline lookup yields CDR1 KGHSH and CDR2 LQKENI. The CDR3 DNA follows: TGTGCCAGCTCACCAGGACAGACGAGCTCCTACGAGCAGTACTTC. It encodes CASSPGQTSSYEQYF. The full variable domain, with the rest looked up from reference TRBV18 and TRBJ2-7, is NAGVMQNPRHLVRRRGQEARLRCSPMKGHSHVYWYRQLPEEGLKFMVYLQKENIIDESGMPKERFSAEFPKEGPSILRIQQVVRGDSAAYFCASSPGQTSSYEQYFGPGTRLTVT.

This clone turned up a few times. The chain joins TRBV9 to TRBJ2-2; TRBD2 agrees at 8 bases. The CDR3 consists of 14 residues. Germline V lookup: CDR1 SGDLS, CDR2 YYNGEE. V gave up 4 bases and J gave up 6 bases; unmatched junction bases: 5. The CDR3 DNA is TGTGCCAGCAGCTCCTTGACTAGCGCCGGGGAGCTGTTTTTT. It encodes CASSSLTSAGELFF. Full variable domain (rest looked up from reference TRBV9 and TRBJ2-2): DSGVTQTPKHLITATGQRVTLRCSPRSGDLSVYWYQQSLDQGLQFLIQYYNGEERAKGNILERFSAQQFPDLHSELNLSSLELGDSALYFCASSSLTSAGELFFGEGSRLTVL.

The chain employs TRBV10-3 and TRBJ1-1, with a weak D call TRBD1 (6 bases). Trimming cost V 6 bases and J 8 bases, with 16 bases left between them. In germline, CDR1 is ENHRY, CDR2 SYGVKD. The CDR3 runs to 13 residues. The DNA for the CDR3 is TGTGCCATCAGGGTCCATGAGAGGGGGGAAGCTTTCTTT. This codes for CAIRVHERGEAFF.

The CDR3 spells CASTLAGTGGEKLFF. The CDR3 region has the DNA TGTGCCAGCACTCTGGCCGGGACAGGGGGTGAAAAACTGTTTTTT. The chain has TRBV28 and TRBJ1-4, with 11 bases aligning to TRBD1. Germline CDR1 reads MDHEN; CDR2 reads SYDVKM. V trimming: 7 bases; J trimming: 7 bases; junction bases outside the gene matches: 8. This CDR3 contains 15 residues.

V is TRBV19 and J is TRBJ2-2, with D perhaps matching TRBD1 (6 bases). The CDR3 consists of 15 residues. The germline V gene has CDR1 LNHDA and CDR2 SQIVND (reference sequence). V lost 4 bases and J lost 0, with 9 bases in between. The CDR3 DNA reads as TGTGCCAGTAGTAACGGACAGCCGAACACCGGGGAGCTGTTTTTT. This encodes CASSNGQPNTGELFF.

J is TRBJ2-5 and V is TRBV7-9; possible D gene TRBD2, 5 bases. Trimming left V 5 bases short and J 1 base short, with 17 bases between. Germline CDR1 SEHNR, CDR2 FQNEAQ (reference sequence). The CDR3 has 16 residues. CDR3 bases: TGTGCCAGCAGCCCCCGACGCGGGCGGTTCCAAGAGACCCAGTACTTC. Translation: CASSPRRGRFQETQYF.

This clone has just one count. The chain carries TRBV25-1 and TRBJ2-5; unclear D gene. The CDR3 sequence is 14 residues long. Germline V gene sequence: CDR1 MGHDK, CDR2 SYGVNS. Trimming took off 4 bases at V and 5 bases at J, with 14 bases between the two ends. CDR3: CASSVWSNGETQYF. The CDR3 DNA follows: TGTGCCAGCAGTGTTTGGTCGAACGGGGAGACCCAGTACTTC.